This T cell receptor beta chain was recovered during a study of cytomegalovirus exposure and HLA in healthy donors. Study results and caveats: 87-base-pair reads could not separate some V segments, including TRBV6-2 and TRBV6-3.

Regarding this clone: Its antigen is still unknown.

Vbeta (60) and Jbeta (13) primers were used in the PCR. Profiled with immunoSEQ multiplex PCR; TCRdb holds only in-frame clones, not every one. The table has more than 100,000 clones, over 60% seen once. The CDR3 contains 14 residues. Germline V CDR1 and CDR2: MNHEY, SVGAGI. With 4 bases clipped from V and 8 bases from J, the junction kept 9 bases outside the gene matches. The clonotype originates from a woman aged 40-49 years in good health and CMV-seropositive. The sequencing input was PBMCs. The chain has TRBV6-5 and TRBJ1-2; 8 positions match TRBD1. CDR3 DNA sequence: TGTGCCAGCAGTTTCACGACAGGGGAACAAGGCTACACCTTC. Protein: CASSFTTGEQGYTF.